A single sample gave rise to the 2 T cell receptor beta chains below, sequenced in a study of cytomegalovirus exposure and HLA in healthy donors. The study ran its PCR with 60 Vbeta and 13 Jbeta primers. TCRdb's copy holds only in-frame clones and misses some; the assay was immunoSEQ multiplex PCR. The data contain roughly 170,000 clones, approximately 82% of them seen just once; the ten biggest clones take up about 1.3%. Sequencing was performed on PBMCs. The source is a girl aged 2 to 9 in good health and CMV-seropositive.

The CDR3 loop is CASSVTSGYSYEQYF. CDR3 in DNA: TGTGCCAGCAGTGTTACTAGCGGATACTCCTACGAGCAGTACTTC. This sequence joins TRBV6-1 and TRBJ2-7; TRBD2 matches at 8 bases. The CDR3 runs to 15 residues. The V gene end was trimmed by 4 bases and the J gene end by 0 bases; junction bases not matched to a gene: 5. Germline loops: CDR1 MNHNS, CDR2 SASEGT.

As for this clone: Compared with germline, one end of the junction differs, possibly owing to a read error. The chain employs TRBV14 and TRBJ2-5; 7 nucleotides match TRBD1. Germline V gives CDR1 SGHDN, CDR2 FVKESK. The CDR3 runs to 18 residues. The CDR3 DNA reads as TGTGCCAGCAGCCAAGACGATATACCCGGACAGGACCAGGAGACCCAGTACTTC. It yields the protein CASSQDDIPGQDQETQYF.